The 18 T cell receptor beta chains below were found in one sample sequenced in a study of T cell responses to AZD1222 COVID-19 vaccine. TCRdb's copy holds only in-frame clones and misses some; the assay was immunoSEQ multiplex PCR. Among approximately 190,000 clones listed, 85% to 95% were seen once. Sequenced here: peripheral blood, sampled on day 0 of AZD1222 vaccination. These receptors came from an adult in good health.

This chain joins TRBV6-1 and TRBJ1-6; D is unresolved. The V gene's germline CDR1 is MNHNS and CDR2 SASEGT. Trimming took off 0 bases at V and 7 bases at J, with 7 bases between the two ends. The CDR3 runs 14 residues. The CDR3 is CASSEATANSPLHF. The DNA of the CDR3 is TGTGCCAGCAGTGAAGCAACAGCGAATTCACCCCTCCACTTT.

The rearrangement joins TRBV5-1 to TRBJ1-2, with 10 nucleotides matching TRBD1. Germline CDR1 SGHRS, CDR2 YFSETQ. The junction had 3 bases not matched to a gene; V was cut back by 0 bases and J by 4 bases. The CDR3 has 15 amino acids. CDR3 sequence (DNA): TGCGCCAGCAGCTTGGGGACAGGGGGGCTCTATGGCTACACCTTC. Translated: CASSLGTGGLYGYTF.

The chain combines TRBV28 with TRBJ1-5, with D possibly matching TRBD1 (5 bases). CDR1 and CDR2 (germline): MDHEN, SYDVKM. Trimming left V 6 bases short and J 0 bases short, with 12 bases between. The CDR3 totals 15 residues. The DNA for the CDR3 is TGTGCCAGCAGCCACGGCGGGGGTAGCAATCAGCCCCAGCATTTT. It encodes CASSHGGGSNQPQHF.

This clone was seen once. The rearrangement links TRBV2 to TRBJ1-3; D unclear. CDR3 length: 13 amino acids. Germline CDR1 is SNHLY and CDR2 is FYNNEI. V dropped 7 bases and J dropped 3 bases, with 10 bases sitting between them. Here the CDR3 reads CASTSEVGNTIYF. DNA of the CDR3: TGTGCCAGCACGTCGGAAGTTGGAAACACCATATATTTT.

V and J are TRBV7-2 and TRBJ1-2, with TRBD1 matching over 9 bases. The CDR3 is made up of 15 amino acids. The germline CDR1 and CDR2 sequences are SGHTA and FQGNSA. V dropped 3 bases and J dropped 4; count of bases not matched to a gene: 6. For the CDR3, the DNA is TGTGCCAGCAGCTTGAGTGGACAGGGGACCTATGGCTACACCTTC. Amino acids: CASSLSGQGTYGYTF. The entire variable domain, with the rest obtained from reference TRBV7-2 and TRBJ1-2, is as follows: GAGVSQSPSNKVTEKGKDVELRCDPISGHTALYWYRQSLGQGLEFLIYFQGNSAPDKSGLPSDRFSAERTGGSVSTLTIQRTQQEDSAVYLCASSLSGQGTYGYTFGSGTRLTVV.

V gene TRBV18 combines with J gene TRBJ1-3; no clear D gene. Germline assignment: CDR1 KGHSH and CDR2 LQKENI. The CDR3 is 17 amino acids. Trimming removed 5 bases from V and 0 bases from J, with 17 bases in between. Written as DNA, the CDR3 is TGTGCCAGCTCATCACACGGGCCCCAGGTCTCTGGAAACACCATATATTTT. Translation gives CASSSHGPQVSGNTIYF.

The chain carries TRBV6-5 and TRBJ1-5; weak D call: TRBD1 (6 bases). The CDR3 is 16 amino acids. Germline CDR1 and CDR2: MNHEY and SVGAGI. With 4 bases removed from V and 3 bases from J, the gap between germline ends came to 16 bases. Here the CDR3 DNA reads TGTGCCAGCAGTTGGGGGGCAGGGGACCCCAATCAGCCCCAGCATTTT. The encoded protein is CASSWGAGDPNQPQHF.

This clone was counted a single time. The chain recombines TRBV3-1 (or the pseudogene TRBV3-2) with TRBJ2-3; 8 positions agree with TRBD2. With 7 bases clipped from V and 4 bases from J, the junction kept 10 bases outside the gene matches. The CDR3 extends over 15 amino acids. The germline V gene encodes CDR1 LGHDT and CDR2 YNNKEL (reference sequence). The CDR3: CASTAAGTSSDTQYF. The CDR3 nucleotides read TGTGCCAGCACCGCGGCCGGGACTAGTTCAGATACGCAGTATTTT.

This chain connects TRBV10-2 to TRBJ2-3; no definite D call. The length of the CDR3 is 15 residues. V dropped 2 bases and J dropped 0 bases, with 9 bases sitting between them. CDR1 is WSHSY, CDR2 SAAADI, per germline. The CDR3 DNA follows: TGCGCCAGCAGTGAGCAAGGTGCTAGCACAGATACGCAGTATTTT. Protein: CASSEQGASTDTQYF.

This chain links TRBV5-8 with TRBJ2-5; TRBD1 might be the D (6 bases). Germline CDR1 and CDR2: SGHTS and YDEGEE. Trimming shortened V by 4 bases and J by 1 base, and 14 bases separated the two germline ends. CDR3 length: 15 residues. Here the CDR3 DNA reads TGTGCCAGCAGCCCTTCCGGACAGCCCCAAGAGACCCAGTACTTC. Protein: CASSPSGQPQETQYF.

The genes are TRBV6-5 and TRBJ1-5; tentative D call: TRBD1 (5 bases). The germline gives CDR1 MNHEY, CDR2 SVGAGI. CDR3 length: 15 residues. V lost 0 bases to trimming and J lost 6 bases, with 12 bases between them. Here the CDR3 DNA reads TGTGCCAGCAGTTACTCATTCCGGGGCTCTCAGCCCCAGCATTTT. As protein: CASSYSFRGSQPQHF.

V and J are TRBV6-5 and TRBJ2-7; perhaps TRBD1 as D (5 bases). Trimming stripped 7 bases from V and 3 bases from J, with 16 bases between. CDR1 and CDR2 (germline): MNHEY, SVGAGI. This CDR3 spans 14 amino acids. The CDR3 coding sequence is TGTGCCAGCAACCGCCCAGGGATGGTCTACGAGCAGTACTTC. It specifies CASNRPGMVYEQYF.

The chain has TRBV6-5 and TRBJ1-2; D remains ambiguous. The CDR3 totals 15 residues. V lost 0 bases to trimming and J lost 5 bases, with 13 bases between them. Per germline, CDR1 MNHEY and CDR2 SVGAGI. The CDR3 here is CASSYSTAAQYGYTF. The DNA of the CDR3 is TGTGCCAGCAGTTACTCGACGGCAGCACAGTATGGCTACACCTTC.

V gene TRBV18 combines with J gene TRBJ2-1; D remains unclear. CDR1 KGHSH and CDR2 LQKENI come from the germline V gene. Trimming left V 3 bases short and J 5 bases short, with 8 bases between. This CDR3 is built from 13 residues. The CDR3 reads CASSPSLNNEQFF. CDR3 in DNA: TGTGCCAGCTCACCTAGTCTGAACAATGAGCAGTTCTTC.

This sequence joins TRBV27 and TRBJ1-2; the match to TRBD1 covers 11 bases. Trimming cost V 4 bases and J 7 bases; bases outside gene matches: 8. In germline, CDR1 is MNHEY, CDR2 SMNVEV (reference sequence). The CDR3 extends over 15 amino acids. The CDR3 DNA reads as TGTGCCAGCAGTTCCCCGGGACAGGGGGGGTCTGGCTACACCTTC. Translating gives CASSSPGQGGSGYTF.

V usage is TRBV10-3 and J usage is TRBJ1-2; D gene ambiguous. The CDR3 consists of 14 residues. The V and J ends lost 0 bases and 6 bases respectively, with 11 bases between them. In germline, CDR1 is ENHRY, CDR2 SYGVKD. The CDR3 spells CAISESTGVHGYTF. The DNA for the CDR3 is TGTGCCATCAGTGAGTCGACGGGTGTGCATGGCTACACCTTC.

J is TRBJ1-1 and V is TRBV30; tentative D call: TRBD1 (5 bases). The CDR3 runs to 13 residues. The V and J ends lost 2 bases and 4 bases respectively, with 11 bases between them. Germline CDR1 GTSNPN, CDR2 SVGIG (reference sequence). CDR3 nucleotide sequence: TGTGCCTGGAGTTCTGGGAGGGGCACTGAAGCTTTCTTT. It specifies CAWSSGRGTEAFF.

The V gene is TRBV3-1 (or the pseudogene TRBV3-2), the J gene TRBJ1-5; the D is unclear. CDR3 size: 14 residues. Trimming stripped 3 bases from V and 0 bases from J, with 6 bases between. Germline lookup yields CDR1 LGHDT and CDR2 YNNKEL (reference sequence). The CDR3 region has the DNA TGTGCCAGCAGCCACCAGGCTAGCAATCAGCCCCAGCATTTT. Encoded protein: CASSHQASNQPQHF.